This T cell receptor beta chain was captured in a study of T cells after somatic rescue of genetic block. Here immunoSEQ multiplex PCR was the method, and the copy in TCRdb shows in-frame clones only, minus some. The sample lists roughly 70,000 clones; 90% to 95% were seen once. Trimming shortened V by 0 bases and J by 7 bases, and 11 bases separated the two germline ends. Germline V gene sequence: CDR1 SGHNT, CDR2 YYREEE (reference sequence). The CDR3 loop spans 14 amino acids. The chain joins TRBV5-4 to TRBJ2-4; D possibly matches TRBD1 or TRBD2 (6 bases each). The specimen was peripheral blood mononuclear cells (PBMCs). This TCR came from a man between 35 and 55 years old. The CDR3 is CASSLAGAGNIQYF. In nucleotides, the CDR3 is TGTGCCAGCAGCTTGGCAGGGGCGGGGAACATTCAGTACTTC.